This TCR beta chain was found in a study of cytomegalovirus exposure and HLA in healthy donors. As concerns this clone: The antigen is not known.

Study findings and constraints: The study recorded 150 to 200 TCR beta chains that were cytomegalovirus-associated. It was confirmed in vitro that a few of the CMV-associated chains were specific for CMV antigens. The tendency of first-cohort TCR clusters to co-occur in the approximately 110 validation repertoires was identified by a subsequent analysis. Most TCR sequences were rare, but some public TCRs occurred in many donors.

Libraries were prepared by immunoSEQ multiplex PCR; TCRdb keeps only in-frame clonotypes and omits some of them. Altogether about 280,000 clones are present, roughly 88% being singletons, with the ten largest covering about 0.85%. The germline V gene encodes CDR1 MDHEN and CDR2 SYDVKM. V gave up 2 bases and J gave up 4 bases; unmatched junction bases: 1. The CDR3 sequence is 15 residues long. J is TRBJ1-5 and V is TRBV28; 11 bases match TRBD1. The receptor's source is a woman between 18 and 30 years old in good health and CMV-seronegative. Specimen: PBMCs. The CDR3: CASSLGTGGNQPQHF. The CDR3 bases are TGTGCCAGCAGTTTAGGGACAGGGGGGAATCAGCCCCAGCATTTT.